The 14 T cell receptor beta chains in this list originate from one sample, sequenced in a study of CD8 T cells in Susac syndrome (dated by TCRdb to the late 2010s). Receptors were amplified or captured by the immunoSEQ multiplex PCR assay. RNA was extracted with the RNeasy kit and roughly 0.45 to 1 ug was reverse transcribed using random hexamers. Clones were called with MiXCR by TCRdb after fastp trimmed the public reads at Q25, and only in-frame beta chains were retained. Every distinct CDR3 protein forms one entry, paired with its most common genes and DNA. Across this sample there are some 260,000 distinct CDR3 sequences, with approximately 84% seen only once. Approximately 0.12% of the sample belongs to the ten largest clones. Sequencing was done on a sample of CD8+ T cells from PBMCs. All receptors come from a human donor with multiple sclerosis.

This clonotype appeared a few times. The chain has TRBV7-9 and TRBJ2-1; no definite D call. V shed 3 bases and J shed 8 bases, with 11 bases lying between them. CDR1 is SEHNR and CDR2 is FQNEAQ in the germline V gene (reference sequence). This CDR3 comprises 13 residues. CDR3 in DNA: TGTGCCAGCAGCTTCCCGGGCCAGGATGAGCAGTTCTTC. It translates to CASSFPGQDEQFF. The full variable domain, its missing parts supplied by reference TRBV7-9 and TRBJ2-1, is DTGVSQNPRHKITKRGQNVTFRCDPISEHNRLYWYRQTLGQGPEFLTYFQNEAQLEKSRLLSDRFSAERPKGSFSTLEIQRTEQGDSAMYLCASSFPGQDEQFFGPGTRLTVL.

This clonotype showed up just a few times. The chain is built from TRBV5-1 and TRBJ2-5, with D perhaps matching TRBD1 (5 bases). Between the trimmed V and J ends, which lost 2 bases and 1 base, there was a span of 9 bases. The CDR3 has 14 residues. CDR1 SGHRS and CDR2 YFSETQ come from the germline V gene. The CDR3 DNA sequence: TGCGCCAGCAGCTTTTCTACAGGCCAAGAGACCCAGTACTTC. Its protein is CASSFSTGQETQYF.

This clonotype has only a few counts. The chain is built from TRBV29-1 and TRBJ2-7; D perhaps matches TRBD1 (6 bases). The CDR3 extends over 13 amino acids. V lost 8 bases, J lost 3 bases, and 17 bases lay in between. Germline lookup yields CDR1 SQVTM and CDR2 ANQGSEA. CDR3 residues: CSFLTGSGYEQYF. In DNA form, the CDR3 reads TGCAGCTTTTTAACAGGGTCCGGCTACGAGCAGTACTTC.

This chain joins TRBV14 and TRBJ2-3; D is ambiguous. Trimming took 1 base from V and 4 from J, leaving 15 bases between them. Germline loops: CDR1 SGHDN, CDR2 FVKESK. The CDR3 length is 16 residues. DNA of the CDR3: TGTGCCAGCAGCCAAGCGGGCCCTACTTGGCCAGATACGCAGTATTTT. Amino acids: CASSQAGPTWPDTQYF. Full variable domain (remainder filled in from reference TRBV14 and TRBJ2-3): EAGVTQFPSHSVIEKGQTVTLRCDPISGHDNLYWYRRVMGKEIKFLLHFVKESKQDESGMPNNRFLAERTGGTYSTLKVQPAELEDSGVYFCASSQAGPTWPDTQYFGPGTRLTVL.

This clonotype appeared a few times. The J gene is TRBJ1-2, the V gene TRBV6-1; D might be TRBD1 (6 bases). From germline, CDR1 is MNHNS and CDR2 SASEGT. Trimming removed 8 bases at V and 6 bases at J, with 16 bases between. The CDR3 length is 13 residues. CDR3 DNA sequence: TGTGCCAGCGCCCCTCAGGGGTTCCATGGCTACACCTTC. It is translated as CASAPQGFHGYTF.

The chain has TRBV27 and TRBJ2-1, with TRBD2 matching over 10 bases. Germline CDR1 and CDR2: MNHEY and SMNVEV (reference sequence). V trimming: 7 bases; J trimming: 5 bases; junction bases outside the gene matches: 5. The CDR3 loop spans 14 amino acids. CDR3 residues: CASTLAGVHNEQFF. CDR3 DNA sequence: TGTGCCAGCACCCTAGCGGGAGTACACAATGAGCAGTTCTTC.

This clonotype came up a few times. The chain joins TRBV25-1 to TRBJ2-7; TRBD2 agrees at 12 bases. The V and J ends lost 1 base and 0 bases, in that order; junction bases with no gene match: 4. This CDR3 is 17 amino acids long. CDR1 is MGHDK and CDR2 is SYGVNS in the germline V gene. CDR3 region: CASSESGLAGYSYEQYF. In nucleotides, the CDR3 is TGTGCCAGCAGTGAATCCGGACTAGCGGGATACTCCTACGAGCAGTACTTC.

The CDR3 nucleotides are TGTGCCAGCAGTTCTACAGGGACTCGGGAGCAGTTCTTC. Its protein product is CASSSTGTREQFF. V gene TRBV27 combines with J gene TRBJ2-1, with D perhaps TRBD1 or TRBD2 (6 bases each). This CDR3 has 13 residues. Deletions cut 4 bases from V and 10 bases from J, with 14 bases between. CDR1 and CDR2 from the germline V gene are MNHEY and SMNVEV (reference sequence).

The chain carries TRBV6-5 and TRBJ2-2; D uncertain. Germline values: CDR1 MNHEY, CDR2 SVGAGI. The CDR3 loop spans 13 amino acids. Trimming pared 2 bases from V and 5 bases from J, leaving 6 bases between. CDR3 protein: CASSYAETGELFF. The CDR3 nucleotides read TGTGCCAGCAGTTACGCCGAAACCGGGGAGCTGTTTTTT.

DNA of the CDR3: TGTGCCAGCAGCCCATCTGGTAATTCACCCCTCCACTTT. Translated: CASSPSGNSPLHF. V and J are TRBV12-3 or TRBV12-4 and TRBJ1-6, with D unresolved. This CDR3 is built from 13 residues. The V end lost 6 bases, the J end lost 6 bases, and 9 bases lay between the germline ends.

The chain has TRBV11-2 and TRBJ2-1; TRBD2 matches 8 bases. Looked up from germline, CDR1 is SGHAT and CDR2 is FQNNGV. The junction had 12 bases not matched to a gene; V was cut back by 5 bases and J by 9 bases. This CDR3 contains 15 residues. The DNA for the CDR3 is TGTGCCAGCAGCCACTCCTCCGGGACTAGATCTGAGCAGTTCTTC. Protein sequence: CASSHSSGTRSEQFF.

This clonotype was found once. This chain connects TRBV5-8 to TRBJ2-7; 16 nucleotides match TRBD2. V lost 9 bases to trimming and J lost 7 bases; unmatched junction nucleotides: 13. The CDR3 contains 16 residues. Germline CDR1 and CDR2: SGHTS and YDEGEE. The CDR3 DNA is TGTGCCACCTCCCGCGGGACTAGCGGGAGGGCGGGGGAGCAGTACTTC. Translated, it gives CATSRGTSGRAGEQYF.

This clonotype was seen a handful of times. The genes are TRBV30 and TRBJ2-3; D ambiguous. The CDR3 is 11 residues long. V was clipped by 3 bases and J by 5 bases, with 6 bases between them. Germline V lookup: CDR1 GTSNPN, CDR2 SVGIG (reference sequence). The CDR3 sequence: CAWSPGDTQYF. The CDR3 DNA reads TGTGCCTGGAGCCCGGGAGATACGCAGTATTTT.

This clonotype appeared a few times. This rearrangement joins TRBV20-1 to TRBJ2-1; D uncertain. Trimming took 6 bases from V and 2 from J, leaving 11 bases between them. This CDR3 is built from 13 residues. CDR1 and CDR2 from the germline V gene are DFQATT and SNEGSKA (reference sequence). The CDR3 sequence: CSALKRTYNEQFF. The CDR3 region has the DNA TGCAGTGCCTTGAAACGGACCTACAATGAGCAGTTCTTC.